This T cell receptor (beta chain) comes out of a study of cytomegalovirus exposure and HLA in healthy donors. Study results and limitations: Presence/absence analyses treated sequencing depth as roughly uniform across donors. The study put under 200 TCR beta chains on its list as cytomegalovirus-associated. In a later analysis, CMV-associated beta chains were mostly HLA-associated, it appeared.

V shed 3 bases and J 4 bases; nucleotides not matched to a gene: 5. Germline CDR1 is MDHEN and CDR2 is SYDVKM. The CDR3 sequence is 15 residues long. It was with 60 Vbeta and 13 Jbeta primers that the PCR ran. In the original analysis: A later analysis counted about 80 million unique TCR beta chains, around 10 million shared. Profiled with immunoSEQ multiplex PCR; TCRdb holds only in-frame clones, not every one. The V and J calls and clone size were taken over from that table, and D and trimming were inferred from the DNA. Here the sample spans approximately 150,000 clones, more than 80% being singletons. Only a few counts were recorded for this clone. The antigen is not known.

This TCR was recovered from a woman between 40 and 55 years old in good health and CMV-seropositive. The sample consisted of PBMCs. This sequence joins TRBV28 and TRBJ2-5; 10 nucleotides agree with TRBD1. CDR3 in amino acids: CASSLGQGHGETQYF. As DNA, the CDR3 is TGTGCCAGCAGTTTGGGACAGGGGCACGGAGAGACCCAGTACTTC.